This T cell receptor beta chain came from a study of T cell responses to AZD1222 COVID-19 vaccine. Study-level points and caveats: A reported finding is that nearly half of spike-specific TCRs target unmutated variant regions. An increase in Spike-specific TCR breadth and depth was observed after two AZD1222 doses.

Regarding this clone: Its antigen is not known.

The CDR3 extends over 17 amino acids. Sequencing was performed with immunoSEQ multiplex PCR; in TCRdb, only in-frame clones are kept and a portion is missing. The sample yields 150,000 to 200,000 clones, less than 95% seen once. The chain recombines TRBV21-1 with TRBJ1-5; the table's D call, TRBD1, has no DNA check behind it. TRBV21-1 is tagged as a pseudogene. The origin of this receptor is an adult in good health. The sequenced sample was peripheral blood, obtained on day 0 of AZD1222 vaccination. The CDR3 region has the DNA TGTGCCAGCAGCAAAGTTACAGGGGGCTTTGGCAATCAGCCCCAGCATTTT. This translates into CASSKVTGGFGNQPQHF.